This T cell receptor (beta chain) emerged from a study of blood T cell repertoires in COVID-19. Study at large: Material from acute and convalescent COVID-19 was sourced from the United States, Italy and Spain. T cells, B-cell-depleted T cells, or PBMCs provided the cDNA or gDNA that served as material.

Original handling: It was from reference gene primer amplification that nucleated cell counts were estimated. Generated by immunoSEQ multiplex PCR, the TCRdb table keeps only in-frame clones and is missing some. The DNA was the basis for D and trimming; V, J and clone size are from that table. The sample consists of 55,000 to 75,000 clones, 84% of them appearing once. CDR1 and CDR2 (germline): KGHSH, LQKENI. The CDR3 consists of 14 residues. Deletions cut 3 bases from V and 5 bases from J, with 13 bases between. Seattle researchers signed up patients amid active infection and tracked them longitudinally.

Sequencing used peripheral blood. The chain joins TRBV18 to TRBJ1-1; D may be TRBD1 (5 bases). The TCR sequence derives from a man aged 80 or over with COVID-19, enrolled during active disease. DNA for the CDR3: TGTGCCAGCTCACCCGTAATGGGGGGAACTGAAGCTTTCTTT. Translated, it gives CASSPVMGGTEAFF.